This T cell receptor beta chain was captured by sequencing in a study of T cells in Graves' hyperthyroidism and ophthalmopathy. This clonotype turned up a few times. The junction differs from germline at one of its ends, possibly a read error. The CDR3 is 16 amino acids. CDR1 is KGHSH, CDR2 LQKENI, per germline. RNA transcripts provided the source from which TCR beta CDR3 regions were amplified. The HTBI primer set served for first-round RT-PCR of the TCR CDR3. One entry per CDR3 protein results from TCRdb running MiXCR on the multiplex PCR reads. Seen here are almost 350,000 distinct CDR3 sequences, roughly 18% observed once, and the top ten hold around a sixth.

Sequencing used blood. The genes are TRBV18 and TRBJ2-5, with D hard to call. This receptor was identified in a woman aged 40 to 50 with Graves' ophthalmopathy. The CDR3 region has the DNA TGTGCCGGCTCACCGCAATCAACAACCTTACAAGAGACCCAGTACTTC. Its translation is CAGSPQSTTLQETQYF.